The entry below gives a single TCR beta chain sequence along with its context. This clonotype was detected a few times. The antigen this receptor binds is unknown. Base qualities were left out, and no much larger clone turns up one base away. Library construction relied on PCR. The instrument given in TCRdb is Illumina HiSeq 2500. To normalize quantification of the TCRbeta repertoire, the TCR libraries were built with molecular barcoding that relied on unique molecular identifiers. TCRdb trimmed the raw reads at Q25, called clones with MiXCR and kept productive beta chains. Every entry covers one CDR3 protein and lists the most common genes and DNA from its rows. The sample data list roughly 400,000 distinct CDR3 sequences, and around two fifths of these were observed just once. Clones ranked in the top ten supply under 35% of the sample. The source of the sample is a study of T-cell reconstitution after alpha-beta-depleted transplantation in children (dated by TCRdb to the mid-2010s). In terms of the full investigation: Using TCR repertoire profiling, the study quantitatively followed how T-cell immune reconstitution unfolded in children after TCRalphabeta/CD19-depleted allogeneic hematopoietic cell transplantation. Beyond this particular receptor, the publication reports: In some patients, the high TCRbeta diversity seen at day 60 was put down to recipient T cells and intrathymic progenitors that had survived conditioning. Hyperexpanded clone frequencies declined over subsequent months; after one year, T-cell counts and TCRbeta diversity were mostly attributed to newly produced T cells. The apparently early alphabetaT-cell count recovery about two months after transplant was reportedly dependent on only several hundred rapidly expanded clones derived from non-depleted graft cells.

The treatment or condition label corresponds to: allogeneic hematopoietic cell transplantation with graft depleted of TCRalphabeta T cells and CD19 B cells. TCRalphabeta/CD19-depleted allogeneic hematopoietic cell grafts were given to the transplant recipients, all of whom were children. The sequence was collected from a girl aged 2-15 years with aplastic anemia, due to receive a stem cell transplant. The sample in question was PBMCs, obtained before TCRalphabeta/CD19-depleted stem cell transplant.

Here the CDR3 is given as CASSDWGGGSNEQFF. The DNA sequence is given as TGTGCCAGCAGTGATTGGGGCGGAGGATCCAATGAGCAGTTCTTC. The rearranged segments are TRBV25-1 and TRBJ2-1; the D assignment is uncertain and may be TRBD1 or TRBD2, with 5 bases supporting each. Per the germline V gene, MGHDK is the CDR1 and SYGVNS is the CDR2. Taken from cysteine to phenylalanine, the CDR3 has 15 residues. Left in the record is the CDR3 DNA by itself, 45 bases read in frame from the first base. The trim is 3 bases for V and 6 bases for J, with a gap of 15 bases between the germline ends.